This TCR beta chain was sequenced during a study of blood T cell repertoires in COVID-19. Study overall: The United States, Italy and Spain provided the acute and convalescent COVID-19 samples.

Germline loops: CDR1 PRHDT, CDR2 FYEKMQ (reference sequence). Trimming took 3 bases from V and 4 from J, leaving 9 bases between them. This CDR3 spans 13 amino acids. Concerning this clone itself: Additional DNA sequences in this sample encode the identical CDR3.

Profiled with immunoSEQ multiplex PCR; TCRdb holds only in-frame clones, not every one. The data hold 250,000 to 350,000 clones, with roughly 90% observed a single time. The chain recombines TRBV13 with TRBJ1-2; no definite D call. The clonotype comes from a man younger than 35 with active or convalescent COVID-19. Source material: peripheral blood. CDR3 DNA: TGTGCCAGCAGCTTGGGAGGAAGCTATGGCTACACCTTC. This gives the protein CASSLGGSYGYTF.